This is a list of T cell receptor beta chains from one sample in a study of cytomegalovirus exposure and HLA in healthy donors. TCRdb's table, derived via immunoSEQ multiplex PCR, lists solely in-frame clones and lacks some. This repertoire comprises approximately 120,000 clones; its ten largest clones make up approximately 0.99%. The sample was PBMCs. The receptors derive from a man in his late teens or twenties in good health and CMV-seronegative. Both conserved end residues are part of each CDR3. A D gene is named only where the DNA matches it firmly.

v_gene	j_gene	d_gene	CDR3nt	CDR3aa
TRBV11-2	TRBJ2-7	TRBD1	TGTGCCAGCAGCTCGGCCGGGACAGTTAAGTACGAGCAGTACTTC	CASSSAGTVKYEQYF
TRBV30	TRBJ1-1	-	TGTGCCTGGAGTGTATCCCCTTCCTGGAACACTGAAGCTTTCTTT	CAWSVSPSWNTEAFF
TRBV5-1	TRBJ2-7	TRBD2	TGCGCCAGCAGCCACGGGTGGGGGAGGGTTAACGAGCAGTACTTC	CASSHGWGRVNEQYF
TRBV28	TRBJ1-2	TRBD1	TGTGCCAACCGGGGGACAGGGGGCGAAAGTAATGGCTACACCTTC	CANRGTGGESNGYTF
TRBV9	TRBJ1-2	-	TGTGCCAGCAGCCTCGGGGGGAGGGCTGGCTACACCTTC	CASSLGGRAGYTF
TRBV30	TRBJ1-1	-	TGTGCCTGGAGTCGGGGGTTCACTGAAGCTTTCTTT	CAWSRGFTEAFF
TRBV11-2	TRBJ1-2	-	TGTGCCAGCAGCCTCATGGGACAAGACTATGGCTACACCTTC	CASSLMGQDYGYTF
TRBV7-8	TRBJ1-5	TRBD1	TGTGCCAGCAGCGTTCTTCCGGGACAGGGTGGTCAGCCCCAGCATTTT	CASSVLPGQGGQPQHF
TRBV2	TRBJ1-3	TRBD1	TGTGCCAGCAGTGAGGAACAGGGGTTAATTATAAATTTT	CASSEEQGLIINF
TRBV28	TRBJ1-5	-	TGTGCCAGCAGTGACCGGGTATGGAATCAGCCCCAGCATTTT	CASSDRVWNQPQHF
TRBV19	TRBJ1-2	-	TGTGCCAGTAGTATTCTGCGGAGCGCTAACTATGGCTACACCTTC	CASSILRSANYGYTF
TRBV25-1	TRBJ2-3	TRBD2	TGTGCCAGCAGTTATAGTAGCGGGAGGGCTATGGGAGATACGCAGTATTTT	CASSYSSGRAMGDTQYF
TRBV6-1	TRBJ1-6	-	TGTGCCAGCAGTGGAGGGAGGAATTCACCCCTCCACTTT	CASSGGRNSPLHF
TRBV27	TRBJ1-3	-	TGTGCCAGCAGTCCTACTAAAACGTGGTCTGGAAACACCATATATTTT	CASSPTKTWSGNTIYF
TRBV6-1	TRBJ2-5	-	TGTGCCAGCAGTGAAGCTTCAGGACAACAAGAGACCCAGTACTTC	CASSEASGQQETQYF
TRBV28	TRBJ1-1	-	TGTGCCAGCAGCCTGTTCTCCGACAGGACTGAAGCTTTCTTT	CASSLFSDRTEAFF
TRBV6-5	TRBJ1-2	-	TGTGCCAGCAGTTACTCGGAGGGGTTTGAGGGCTACACCTTC	CASSYSEGFEGYTF
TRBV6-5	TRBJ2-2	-	TGTGCCAGCAGTTTCCGGGGCACCGGGGAGCTGTTTTTT	CASSFRGTGELFF
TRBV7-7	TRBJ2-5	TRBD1	TGTGCCAGCAGCGCCGACAGGGGGCAAGAGACCCAGTACTTC	CASSADRGQETQYF
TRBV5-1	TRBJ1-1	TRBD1	TGCGCCAGCAGCTTGGTAACAGGGGACACTGAAGCTTTCTTT	CASSLVTGDTEAFF
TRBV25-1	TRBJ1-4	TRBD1	TGTGCCAGCAGTAGTTCACAGGGGGCGAACGGAAAACTGTTTTTT	CASSSSQGANGKLFF
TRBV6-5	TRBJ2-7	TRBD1	TGTGCCAGCAGTTGGGACAGGGAGTACGAGCAGTACTTC	CASSWDREYEQYF
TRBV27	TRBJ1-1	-	TGTGCCAGCAGTTCTAGGGGGATGGTGCGGGGGCGGAATGAAGCTTTCTTT	CASSSRGMVRGRNEAFF
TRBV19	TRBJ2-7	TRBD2	TGTGCCAGTAGTATAACCTCTAGCGGGGGAAGTTCCTACGAGCAGTACTTC	CASSITSSGGSSYEQYF
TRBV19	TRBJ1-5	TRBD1	TGTGCCAGTAGTAACATTGGGAAGGGGGCCCTGGTTAGACCCCAGCATTTT	CASSNIGKGALVRPQHF
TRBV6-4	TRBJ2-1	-	TGTGCCAGCAGTGACCTCGGGCAGGGATGGAATGAGCAGTTCTTC	CASSDLGQGWNEQFF
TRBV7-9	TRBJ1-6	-	TGTGCCAGCGTCCCGGGGGGTGGGGATTCACCCCTCCACTTT	CASVPGGGDSPLHF
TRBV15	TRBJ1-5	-	TGTGCCAAGGCGCGGGTAGAAGATTTTAGCAATCAGCCCCAGCATTTT	CAKARVEDFSNQPQHF